These T cell receptor beta chains were read from a single sample in a study of cytomegalovirus exposure and HLA in healthy donors. Data came from immunoSEQ multiplex PCR; TCRdb stores just in-frame clones and leaves some out. The repertoire holds about 120,000 clones, with around 80% as singletons. The material sequenced was PBMCs. Source of these receptors: a woman aged 18 to 35 in good health and CMV-seronegative. CDR3s include the opening cysteine and the closing phenylalanine or tryptophan. A D gene is named only where the DNA matches it firmly.

V gene	D gene	J gene	CDR3 protein
TRBV27	NA	TRBJ1-5	CASSSSSGRAGNQPQHF
TRBV4-1	NA	TRBJ1-2	CASSQAWGDLRTEGYTF
TRBV6-4	TRBD2	TRBJ2-1	CASSGLAGDNEQFF
TRBV11-2	TRBD2	TRBJ2-1	CASSLAFLAGGSYNEQFF
TRBV5-1	TRBD1	TRBJ1-5	CASSLGGQGADQPQHF
TRBV18	TRBD1	TRBJ2-7	CASSLTDRGAYEQYF
TRBV30	NA	TRBJ1-5	CALSRGGGQPQHF
TRBV19	NA	TRBJ2-6	CASSISGGANGLTF
TRBV5-1	TRBD2	TRBJ2-3	CASSLGLAGGGTDTQYF
TRBV27	NA	TRBJ1-2	CASRLDSRDGYTF
TRBV6-5	NA	TRBJ1-1	CASRGRVFGNTEAFF
TRBV5-1	TRBD2	TRBJ2-7	CASSLDGTSFYEQYF
TRBV5-6	NA	TRBJ2-1	CASSRLAGLVNEQFF
TRBV27	NA	TRBJ1-1	CASTLNSGVGQAFF
TRBV7-2	NA	TRBJ2-5	CASSFSGVGAFETQYF
TRBV5-1	NA	TRBJ1-5	CASSLAAGANQPQHF
TRBV5-1	NA	TRBJ1-5	CASSLRGARVGNQPQHF
TRBV9	TRBD2	TRBJ2-7	CASSETSGYEQYF
TRBV5-1	TRBD1	TRBJ2-5	CASSLMPGQGKETQYF
TRBV7-9	TRBD2	TRBJ2-7	CASSFLRGGSYEQYF
TRBV6-5	NA	TRBJ2-5	CASSYSGGYQETQYF
TRBV6-5	NA	TRBJ2-3	CASRGRTDTQYF
TRBV27	NA	TRBJ2-5	CASSFGHQETQYF
TRBV5-8	TRBD1	TRBJ2-1	CASSRGGADYNEQFF
TRBV9	TRBD2	TRBJ2-4	CASSARGGSGGGKNIQYF
TRBV2	TRBD1	TRBJ2-6	CASSLQTTGAGANVLTF
TRBV4-3	NA	TRBJ1-1	CASSPNFRSPGEAFF
TRBV13	NA	TRBJ1-2	CASSSSRGVYTF
TRBV9	NA	TRBJ2-6	CASSERTGSSGANGLTF
TRBV4-2	TRBD2	TRBJ2-4	CASSPGSGVNSQYF
TRBV28	TRBD1	TRBJ2-5	CASSLDREETQYF
TRBV21-1	NA	TRBJ1-4	CASSWDSEKLFF
TRBV7-6	NA	TRBJ1-2	CASSPRGRGYTF
TRBV4-1	NA	TRBJ1-1	CASSQVGGEAFF
TRBV6-6	TRBD2	TRBJ2-2	CASRTAGLAPGELFF
TRBV6-1	TRBD2	TRBJ2-7	CASSEPGGSDEQYF
TRBV5-8	TRBD2	TRBJ2-7	CASSLALTSGTYSYEQYF